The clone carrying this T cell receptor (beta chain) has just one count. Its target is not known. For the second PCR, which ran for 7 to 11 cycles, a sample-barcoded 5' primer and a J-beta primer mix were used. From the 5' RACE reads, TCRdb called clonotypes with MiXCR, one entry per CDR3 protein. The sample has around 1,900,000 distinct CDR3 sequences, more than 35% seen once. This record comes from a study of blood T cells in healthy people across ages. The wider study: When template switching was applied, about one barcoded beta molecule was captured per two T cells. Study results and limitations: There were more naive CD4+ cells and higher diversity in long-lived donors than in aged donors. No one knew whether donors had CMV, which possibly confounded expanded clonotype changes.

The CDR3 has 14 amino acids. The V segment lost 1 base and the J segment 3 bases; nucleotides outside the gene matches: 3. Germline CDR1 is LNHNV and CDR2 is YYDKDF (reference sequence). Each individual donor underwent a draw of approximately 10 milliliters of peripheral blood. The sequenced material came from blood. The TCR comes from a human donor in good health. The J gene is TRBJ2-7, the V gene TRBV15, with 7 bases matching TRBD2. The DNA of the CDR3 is TGTGCCACCAGCAGAGTTGGGGAGGGCTACGAGCAGTACTTC. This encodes CATSRVGEGYEQYF.